Reported below is one TCR beta chain. Trimming left V 5 bases short and J 3 bases short, with 13 bases between. From germline, CDR1 is SEHNR and CDR2 FQNEAQ (reference sequence). The CDR3 is 14 residues long. The sample belongs to a study of blood T cell repertoires in COVID-19. Whole-study context: Sample material is recorded as cDNA or gDNA derived from T cells, B-cell-depleted T cells, or PBMCs.

Original processing notes: Scientists estimated how many nucleated cells there were by amplifying reference gene primers. Clones were read by immunoSEQ multiplex PCR, and TCRdb kept only the in-frame ones, dropping some. V and J calls and clone size are those listed in that table; D and trimming were worked out from the DNA. The sample yields 100,000 to 150,000 clones, 84% seen once. The rearrangement uses TRBV7-9 and TRBJ1-1, with D uncertain. The TCR sequence derives from a woman under 40 who had recovered from COVID-19. The sample comprised peripheral blood. The CDR3 region is CASSPYRRDTEAFF. CDR3 nucleotides: TGTGCCAGCAGCCCCTACCGGCGGGACACTGAAGCTTTCTTT.